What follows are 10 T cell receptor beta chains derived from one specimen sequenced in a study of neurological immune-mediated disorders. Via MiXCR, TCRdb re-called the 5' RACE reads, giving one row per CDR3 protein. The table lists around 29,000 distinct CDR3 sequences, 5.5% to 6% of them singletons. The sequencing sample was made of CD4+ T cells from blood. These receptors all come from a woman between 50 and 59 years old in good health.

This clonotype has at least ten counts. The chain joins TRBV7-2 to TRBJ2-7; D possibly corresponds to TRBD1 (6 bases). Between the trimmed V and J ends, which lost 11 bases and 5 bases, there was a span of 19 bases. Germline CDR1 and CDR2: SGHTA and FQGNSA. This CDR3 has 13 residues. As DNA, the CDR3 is TGTGCCGGCGCCACAGGGTTCGGTAACGAGCAGTACTTC. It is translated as CAGATGFGNEQYF. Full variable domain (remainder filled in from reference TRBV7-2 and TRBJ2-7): GAGVSQSPSNKVTEKGKDVELRCDPISGHTALYWYRQSLGQGLEFLIYFQGNSAPDKSGLPSDRFSAERTGGSVSTLTIQRTQQEDSAVYLCAGATGFGNEQYFGPGTRLTVT.

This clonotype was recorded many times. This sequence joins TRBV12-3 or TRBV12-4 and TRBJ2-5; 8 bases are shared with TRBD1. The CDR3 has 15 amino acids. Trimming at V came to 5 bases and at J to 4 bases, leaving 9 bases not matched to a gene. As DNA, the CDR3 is TGTGCCAGCAGTCCCCCGTCAGGGGGCGCAGAGACCCAGTACTTC. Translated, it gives CASSPPSGGAETQYF.

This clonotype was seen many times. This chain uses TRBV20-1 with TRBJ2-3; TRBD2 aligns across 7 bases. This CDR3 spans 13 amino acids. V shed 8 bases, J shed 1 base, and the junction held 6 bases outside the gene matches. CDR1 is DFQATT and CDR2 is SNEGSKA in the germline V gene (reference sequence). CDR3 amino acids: CSRAGEGTDTQYF. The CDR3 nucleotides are TGCAGTAGGGCGGGAGAGGGCACAGATACGCAGTATTTT.

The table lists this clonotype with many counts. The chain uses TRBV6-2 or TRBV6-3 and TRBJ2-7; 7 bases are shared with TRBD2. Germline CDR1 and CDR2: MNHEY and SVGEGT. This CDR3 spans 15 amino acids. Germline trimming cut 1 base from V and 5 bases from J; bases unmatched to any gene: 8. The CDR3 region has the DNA TGTGCCAGCAGTTACTTCGGGCGGGGGACGGACGAGCAGTACTTC. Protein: CASSYFGRGTDEQYF.

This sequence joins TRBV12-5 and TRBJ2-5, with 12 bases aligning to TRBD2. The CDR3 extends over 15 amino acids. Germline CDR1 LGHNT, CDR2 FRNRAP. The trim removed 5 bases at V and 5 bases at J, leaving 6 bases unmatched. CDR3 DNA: TGTGCTAGTGGTGATGGGACTAGCGGGTGGGAGACCCAGTACTTC. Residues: CASGDGTSGWETQYF.

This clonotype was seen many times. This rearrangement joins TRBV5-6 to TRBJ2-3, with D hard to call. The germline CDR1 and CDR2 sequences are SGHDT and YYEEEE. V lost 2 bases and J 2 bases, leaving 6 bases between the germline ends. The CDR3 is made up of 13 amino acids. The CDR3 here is CASSFPSTDTQYF. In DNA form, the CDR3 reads TGTGCCAGCAGCTTCCCCTCCACAGATACGCAGTATTTT. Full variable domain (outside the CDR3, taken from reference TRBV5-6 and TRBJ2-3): DAGVTQSPTHLIKTRGQQVTLRCSPKSGHDTVSWYQQALGQGPQFIFQYYEEEERQRGNFPDRFSGHQFPNYSSELNVNALLLGDSALYLCASSFPSTDTQYFGPGTRLTVL.

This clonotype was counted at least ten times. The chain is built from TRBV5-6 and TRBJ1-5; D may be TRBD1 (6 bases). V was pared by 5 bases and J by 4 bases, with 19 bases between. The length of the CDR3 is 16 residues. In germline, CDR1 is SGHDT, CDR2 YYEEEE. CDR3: CASSEGVGRLNQPQHF. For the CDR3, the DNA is TGTGCCAGCAGTGAGGGGGTTGGCAGGCTGAATCAGCCCCAGCATTTT.

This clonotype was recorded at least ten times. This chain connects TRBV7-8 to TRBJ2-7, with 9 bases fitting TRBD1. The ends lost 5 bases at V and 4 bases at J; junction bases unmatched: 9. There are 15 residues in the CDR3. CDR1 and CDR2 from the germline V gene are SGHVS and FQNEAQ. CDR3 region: CASSTLGTGTYEQYF. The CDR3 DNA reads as TGTGCCAGCAGCACCCTCGGGACAGGGACTTACGAGCAGTACTTC. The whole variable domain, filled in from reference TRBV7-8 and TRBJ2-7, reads GAGVSQSPRYKVAKRGQDVALRCDPISGHVSLFWYQQALGQGPEFLTYFQNEAQLDKSGLPSDRFFAERPEGSVSTLKIQRTQQEDSAVYLCASSTLGTGTYEQYFGPGTRLTVT.

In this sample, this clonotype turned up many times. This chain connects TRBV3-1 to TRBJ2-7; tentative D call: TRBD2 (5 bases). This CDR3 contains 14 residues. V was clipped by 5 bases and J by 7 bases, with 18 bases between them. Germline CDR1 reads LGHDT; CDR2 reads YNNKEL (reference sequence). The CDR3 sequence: CASSTGRGPGEQYF. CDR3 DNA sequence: TGTGCCAGCAGCACCGGACGAGGGCCGGGGGAGCAGTACTTC.

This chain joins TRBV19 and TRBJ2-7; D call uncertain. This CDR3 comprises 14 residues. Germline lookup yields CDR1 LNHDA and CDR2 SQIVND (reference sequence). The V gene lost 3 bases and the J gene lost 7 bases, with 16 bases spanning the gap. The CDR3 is CASSIGAARQEQYF. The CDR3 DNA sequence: TGTGCCAGTAGTATTGGAGCAGCCCGTCAGGAGCAGTACTTC.